The rows below give T cell receptor beta chains drawn from one sample of a study of beta chain features in type 1 diabetes. Clones were read by immunoSEQ multiplex PCR, and TCRdb kept only the in-frame ones, dropping some. Here the sample spans about 360,000 clones, roughly 12% being singletons. The source material was naive CD4+ T cells from blood. The receptors stem from a woman under 30 with type 1 diabetes. Each CDR3 is given with its conserved first and last residue. D genes are given only for firm matches. Rows give clone size only sometimes, using once, few, many, or a class for an expanded clone.

d_gene,len,j_gene,v_gene,abundance,CDR3nt,CDR3aa
TRBD1,18,TRBJ2-6,TRBV28,few,TGTGCCAGCAGTGACCCTAGACAGGGGCTCCCTGGGGCCAACGTCCTGACTTTC,CASSDPRQGLPGANVLTF
NA,12,TRBJ2-7,TRBV6-5,NA,TGTGCCAGCATGACGGACAGCTACGAGCAGTACTTC,CASMTDSYEQYF
NA,13,TRBJ1-2,TRBV7-2,NA,TGTGCCAGCAGGCAAGGGGGGGTCTATGGCTACACCTTC,CASRQGGVYGYTF
NA,12,TRBJ2-7,TRBV30,once,TGTGCCTGGGGCCCCAGCTCCTACGAGCAGTACTTC,CAWGPSSYEQYF
TRBD1,15,TRBJ1-4,TRBV5-1,NA,TGCGCCAGCAGCTCGGTACAGGGGTTAGGGGAAAAACTGTTTTTT,CASSSVQGLGEKLFF
NA,12,TRBJ1-1,TRBV6-5,NA,TGTGCCAGCAGGGGAACAGGGTTCCAAGCTTTCTTT,CASRGTGFQAFF
NA,14,TRBJ2-5,TRBV5-1,NA,TGCGCCAGCAGCTTGTTAGGGGCGGGGGAGACCCAGTACTTC,CASSLLGAGETQYF
NA,11,TRBJ1-4,TRBV30,few,TGTGCCTGGGGCGCGGGTGAAAAACTGTTTTTT,CAWGAGEKLFF
NA,14,TRBJ2-1,TRBV9,few,TGTGCCAGCAGCGGGACCGCCCTTACGGGGGTCCCGTTCTTC,CASSGTALTGVPFF
NA,12,TRBJ2-2,TRBV7-2,few,TGTGCCAGCAGCTTTAACTCCGGGGAGCTGTTTTTT,CASSFNSGELFF
NA,11,TRBJ1-1,TRBV20-1,few,TGCAGTGCTACCACAGGAACTGAAGCTTTCTTT,CSATTGTEAFF
NA,13,TRBJ1-2,TRBV5-1,NA,TGCGCCAGCAGCCCGACTGATTCCTATGGCTACACCTTC,CASSPTDSYGYTF
NA,13,TRBJ2-5,TRBV28,NA,TGTGCCAGCAGTTTATCCGGTCGGGAGACCCAGTACTTC,CASSLSGRETQYF
TRBD2,16,TRBJ2-5,TRBV28,NA,TGTGCCAGCAGTCCCGGCCTGGGAGCGGGGCCAGAGACCCAGTACTTC,CASSPGLGAGPETQYF
TRBD2,17,TRBJ2-1,TRBV4-2,NA,TGTGCCAGCAGCCAAGATCTTAGCGGGATGTCCTACAATGAGCAGTTCTTC,CASSQDLSGMSYNEQFF
TRBD1,15,TRBJ1-1,TRBV6-5,NA,TGTGCCAGCAGTTACCAGATGGGACAGTACACTGAAGCTTTCTTT,CASSYQMGQYTEAFF
TRBD2,17,TRBJ2-7,TRBV27,NA,TGTGCCAGCAGTTTATTCGCTTTGGGGGGAGGGACCTACGAGCAGTACTTC,CASSLFALGGGTYEQYF
TRBD2,14,TRBJ2-5,TRBV2,NA,TGTGCCAGCAGCCCCGGTAGAGCGGGGGAGACCCAGTACTTC,CASSPGRAGETQYF
TRBD1,14,TRBJ1-5,TRBV28,few,TGTGCCAGCATTGGGGACAGGGCGGTGCGGCCCCAGCATTTT,CASIGDRAVRPQHF
TRBD2,16,TRBJ2-1,TRBV4-2,NA,TGTGCCAGCAGCCAAGGGAGCGGGACCCGCTACAATGAGCAGTTCTTC,CASSQGSGTRYNEQFF
NA,12,TRBJ2-1,TRBV6-5,NA,TGTGCCAGCAGTTACTCGACCGGGAATGAGTTCTTC,CASSYSTGNEFF
NA,11,TRBJ1-2,TRBV7-2,NA,TGTGCCAGCAGCTTAGTATATGGCTACACCTTC,CASSLVYGYTF
TRBD1,14,TRBJ1-2,TRBV6-5,few,TGTGCCAGCAGTTCCTCCGGACAGGGATATGGCTACACCTTC,CASSSSGQGYGYTF
NA,15,TRBJ2-7,TRBV28,NA,TGTGCCAGCAGTGCCCAAATAAAACTGTCCTACGAGCAGTACTTC,CASSAQIKLSYEQYF
NA,17,TRBJ1-3,TRBV4-3,few,TGCGCCAGCAGCCCAAACGCGCAGGGTTACTCTGGAAACACCATATATTTT,CASSPNAQGYSGNTIYF
NA,15,TRBJ2-1,TRBV9,few,TGTGCCAGCAGCATTGCATGGCTCTCCTACAATGAGCAGTTCTTC,CASSIAWLSYNEQFF
TRBD1,14,TRBJ1-4,TRBV28,NA,TGTGCCAGCCGTCCGGGACAGGGATTTGAAAAACTGTTTTTT,CASRPGQGFEKLFF
NA,14,TRBJ2-5,TRBV18,NA,TGTGCCAGCTCACCCCTGGAGGGTGGGAAGACCCAGTACTTC,CASSPLEGGKTQYF
TRBD2,14,TRBJ2-2,TRBV14,few,TGTGCCAGCAGCCGAGTCGTAGCGGGCGGGGAGCTGTTTTTT,CASSRVVAGGELFF
NA,13,TRBJ1-2,TRBV5-6,NA,TGTGCCAGCAGCTTGGCTGCCTTTCGAAGCCGCACCTTC,CASSLAAFRSRTF
NA,14,TRBJ2-1,TRBV7-9,few,TGTGCCAGCAGCTTAGGCGCGTTTAACAATGAGCAGTTCTTC,CASSLGAFNNEQFF
TRBD1,13,TRBJ1-2,TRBV6-5,few,TGTGCCAGCAGTTACACAGGGGGCGATGGCTACACCTTC,CASSYTGGDGYTF
TRBD1,15,TRBJ2-1,TRBV23-1,NA,TGCGCCAGCACCCTAGACAGGGGACTCTACAATGAGCAGTTCTTC,CASTLDRGLYNEQFF
NA,14,TRBJ1-2,TRBV18,NA,TGTGCCAGCTCACCATTTGCAGAATCCGATGGCTACACCTTC,CASSPFAESDGYTF
TRBD2,15,TRBJ2-1,TRBV6-5,few,TGTGCCAGCAGGCTGACTAGCGGGGCACCGGGTGAGCAGTTCTTC,CASRLTSGAPGEQFF
TRBD1,14,TRBJ2-1,TRBV5-1,few,TGCGCCAGCAGCTTGGATGGACAGGGGAATGAGCAGTTCTTC,CASSLDGQGNEQFF
NA,18,TRBJ2-5,TRBV11-1,NA,TGTGCCAGCAGCCACTTTCGACTAGAGACATGGAATCAAGAGACCCAGTACTTC,CASSHFRLETWNQETQYF
NA,12,TRBJ2-1,TRBV9,NA,TGTGCCAGCAGCGTAGAGCGGAATGAGCAGTTCTTC,CASSVERNEQFF
TRBD2,14,TRBJ2-3,TRBV7-2,NA,TGTGCCAGCAGCTTACGGGAGGGGACAGATACGCAGTATTTT,CASSLREGTDTQYF
TRBD2,14,TRBJ2-7,TRBV9,NA,TGTGCCAGCAGCGCCTCAGCGGGGACCTACGAGCAGTACTTC,CASSASAGTYEQYF
NA,18,TRBJ2-7,TRBV11-2,NA,TGTGCCAGCAGCTCGCACCCCTGGGCCGGACAGAGCTCCTACGAGCAGTACTTC,CASSSHPWAGQSSYEQYF
NA,17,TRBJ2-2,TRBV5-1,few,TGCGCCAGCAGACAAGCAGGGTCGCCAAGGATCTCCGGGGAGCTGTTTTTT,CASRQAGSPRISGELFF
TRBD2,16,TRBJ2-3,TRBV29-1,NA,TGCAGCGTCGGGACAATAGCGGGGTCTAGCACAGATACGCAGTATTTT,CSVGTIAGSSTDTQYF
NA,12,TRBJ2-3,TRBV2,NA,TGTGCCAGCAGCTTAGGCACAGATACGCAGTATTTT,CASSLGTDTQYF
TRBD2,16,TRBJ2-7,TRBV5-1,NA,TGCGCCAGCAGCTTGGCCGCGACTAGCGGAGCGTACGAGCAGTACTTC,CASSLAATSGAYEQYF
NA,13,TRBJ2-3,TRBV9,NA,TGTGCCAGCAGCGCCGAAAGGGGGGATACGCAGTATTTT,CASSAERGDTQYF
TRBD1,17,TRBJ2-7,TRBV2,once,TGTGCCAGCAGGGGACAGTTAGCCCCCGTAGGCCCTAGTGAGCAGTACTTC,CASRGQLAPVGPSEQYF